This TCR beta chain appears in the sequencing data of a study of T cell repertoires in cytomegalovirus infection. The wider study: Recently described HLA-C-restricted plus well-studied HLA-B-restricted CMV epitopes were used. A matching HLA type, together with CMV infection, was signaled by public TCR beta signatures. Study findings and constraints: Predominance within the ex vivo response was attributable to HLA-C-restricted CMV-specific TCR beta clonotypes. CMV carriers with the relevant HLA were identified by cumulative public TCR beta family frequency.

TCRdb fed the reads into MiXCR, producing one record per CDR3 protein. The sample shows 90,000 to 110,000 distinct CDR3 sequences, around 30% of them seen only once. Trimming left V 1 base short and J 2 bases short, with 12 bases between. This CDR3 contains 17 residues. Per the germline V gene, CDR1 is MGHRA and CDR2 is YSYEKL. For this clonotype: As yet, its antigen is unknown.

The receptor comes from a human donor in good health (CMV status not recorded). Some clones in this sample may be carry-over from other donors' samples. The sample in question was CD8+ T cells from cultured PBMCs, obtained from culture after CMV antigen stimulation. The chain couples TRBV4-1 to TRBJ1-6; possibly TRBD1 for D (6 bases). The CDR3 spells CASSQGYRAAYNSPLHF. The DNA for the CDR3 is TGCGCCAGCAGCCAAGGATACAGGGCGGCCTATAATTCACCCCTCCACTTT.